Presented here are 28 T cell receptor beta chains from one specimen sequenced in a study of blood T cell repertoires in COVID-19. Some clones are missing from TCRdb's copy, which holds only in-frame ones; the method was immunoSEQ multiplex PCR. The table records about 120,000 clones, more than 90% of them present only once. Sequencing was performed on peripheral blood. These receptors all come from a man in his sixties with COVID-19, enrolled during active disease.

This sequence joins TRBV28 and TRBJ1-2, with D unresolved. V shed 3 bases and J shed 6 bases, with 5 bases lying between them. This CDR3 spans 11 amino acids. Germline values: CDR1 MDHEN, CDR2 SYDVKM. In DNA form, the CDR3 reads TGTGCCAGCAGTTTGAGTGATGGCTACACCTTC. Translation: CASSLSDGYTF.

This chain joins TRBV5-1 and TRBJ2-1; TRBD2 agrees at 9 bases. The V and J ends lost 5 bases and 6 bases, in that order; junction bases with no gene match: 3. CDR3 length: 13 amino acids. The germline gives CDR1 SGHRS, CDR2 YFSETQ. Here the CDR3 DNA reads TGCGCCAGCAGGCTAGCGGGGCTCAATGAGCAGTTCTTC. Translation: CASRLAGLNEQFF.

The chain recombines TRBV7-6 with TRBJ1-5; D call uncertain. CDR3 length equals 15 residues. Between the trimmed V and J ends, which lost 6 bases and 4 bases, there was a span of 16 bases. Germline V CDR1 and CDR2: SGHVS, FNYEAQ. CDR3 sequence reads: CASSPTGSENQPQHF. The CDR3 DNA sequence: TGTGCCAGCAGTCCCACGGGATCGGAAAATCAGCCCCAGCATTTT.

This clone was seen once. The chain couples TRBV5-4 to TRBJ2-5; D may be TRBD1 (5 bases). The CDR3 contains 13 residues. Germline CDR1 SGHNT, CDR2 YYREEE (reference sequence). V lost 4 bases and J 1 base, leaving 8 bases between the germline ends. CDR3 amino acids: CASSPDIQETQYF. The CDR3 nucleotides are TGTGCCAGCAGCCCGGACATCCAAGAGACCCAGTACTTC.

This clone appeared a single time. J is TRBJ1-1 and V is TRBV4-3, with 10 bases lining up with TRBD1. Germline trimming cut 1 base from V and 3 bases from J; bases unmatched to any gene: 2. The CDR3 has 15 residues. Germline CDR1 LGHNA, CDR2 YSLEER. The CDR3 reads CASSQAGTGDTEAFF. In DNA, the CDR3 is TGCGCCAGCAGCCAAGCCGGGACAGGGGACACTGAAGCTTTCTTT.

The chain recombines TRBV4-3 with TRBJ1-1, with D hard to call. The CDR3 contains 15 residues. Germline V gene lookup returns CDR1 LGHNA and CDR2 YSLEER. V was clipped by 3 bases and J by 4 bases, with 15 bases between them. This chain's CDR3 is CASSQPGAAGTEAFF. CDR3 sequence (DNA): TGCGCCAGCAGCCAGCCGGGAGCGGCGGGCACTGAAGCTTTCTTT.

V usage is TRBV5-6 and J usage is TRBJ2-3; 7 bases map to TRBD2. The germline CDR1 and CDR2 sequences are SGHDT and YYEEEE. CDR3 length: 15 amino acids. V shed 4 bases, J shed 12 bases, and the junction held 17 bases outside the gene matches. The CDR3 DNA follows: TGTGCCAGCAGCCCCGTGGACCGGGGAGGGTTTCGCCAGTATTTT. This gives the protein CASSPVDRGGFRQYF.

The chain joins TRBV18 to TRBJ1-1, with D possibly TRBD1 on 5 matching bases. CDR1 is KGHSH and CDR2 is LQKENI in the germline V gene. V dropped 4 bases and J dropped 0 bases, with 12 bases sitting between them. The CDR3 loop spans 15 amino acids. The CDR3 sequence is CASSQGPPMNTEAFF. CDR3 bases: TGTGCCAGCTCACAGGGGCCACCGATGAACACTGAAGCTTTCTTT.

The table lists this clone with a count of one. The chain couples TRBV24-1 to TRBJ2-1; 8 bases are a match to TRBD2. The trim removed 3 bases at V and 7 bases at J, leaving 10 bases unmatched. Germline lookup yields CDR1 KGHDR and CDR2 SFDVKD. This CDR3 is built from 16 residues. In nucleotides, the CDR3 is TGTGCCACCAGTGATGACGGATTTAGCGGGATGAATGAGCAGTTCTTC. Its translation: CATSDDGFSGMNEQFF.

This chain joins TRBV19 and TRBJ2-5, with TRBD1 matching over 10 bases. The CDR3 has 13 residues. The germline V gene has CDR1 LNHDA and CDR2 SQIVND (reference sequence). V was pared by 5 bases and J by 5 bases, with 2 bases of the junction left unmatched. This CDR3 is CASSSGQGETQYF. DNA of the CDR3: TGTGCCAGTAGTTCGGGACAGGGGGAGACCCAGTACTTC. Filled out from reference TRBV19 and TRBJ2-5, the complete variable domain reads DGGITQSPKYLFRKEGQNVTLSCEQNLNHDAMYWYRQDPGQGLRLIYYSQIVNDFQKGDIAEGYSVSREKKESFPLTVTSAQKNPTAFYLCASSSGQGETQYFGPGTRLLVL.

CDR3 in DNA: TGTGCCAGCGCTGATCCCGGATCCGGGGACTATGGCTACACCTTC. This translates into CASADPGSGDYGYTF. The chain couples TRBV7-2 to TRBJ1-2, with D hard to call. Per germline, CDR1 SGHTA and CDR2 FQGNSA. V dropped 8 bases and J dropped 3 bases, with 19 bases sitting between them. CDR3 length: 15 amino acids.

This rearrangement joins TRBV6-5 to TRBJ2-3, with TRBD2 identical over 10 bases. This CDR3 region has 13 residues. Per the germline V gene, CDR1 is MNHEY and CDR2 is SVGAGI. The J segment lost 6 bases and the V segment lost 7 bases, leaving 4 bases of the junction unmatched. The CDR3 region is CASTSGRGDTQYF. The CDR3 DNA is TGTGCCAGCACGAGCGGGAGGGGGGATACGCAGTATTTT.

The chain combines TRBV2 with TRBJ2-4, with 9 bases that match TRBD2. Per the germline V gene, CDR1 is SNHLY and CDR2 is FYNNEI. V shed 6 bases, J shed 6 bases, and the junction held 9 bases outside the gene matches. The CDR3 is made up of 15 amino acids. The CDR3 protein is CASSGGEREANIQYF. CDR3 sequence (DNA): TGTGCCAGCAGCGGAGGGGAGCGGGAGGCAAACATTCAGTACTTC.

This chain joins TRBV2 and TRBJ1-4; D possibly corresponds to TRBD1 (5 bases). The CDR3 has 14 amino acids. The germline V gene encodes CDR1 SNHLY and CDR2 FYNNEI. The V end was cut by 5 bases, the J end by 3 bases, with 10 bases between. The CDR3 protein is CASSLEGANEKLFF. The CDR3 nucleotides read TGTGCCAGCAGTTTGGAAGGGGCTAATGAAAAACTGTTTTTT.

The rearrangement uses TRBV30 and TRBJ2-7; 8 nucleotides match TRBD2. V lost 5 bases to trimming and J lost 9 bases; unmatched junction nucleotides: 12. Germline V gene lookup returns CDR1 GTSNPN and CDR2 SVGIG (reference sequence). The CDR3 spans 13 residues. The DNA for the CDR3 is TGTGCCTGGTCAGCGGGAGTTGGGTCTGGGCAGTACTTC. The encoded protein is CAWSAGVGSGQYF.

Here the CDR3 reads CSVSEDRNTEAFF. The DNA of the CDR3 is TGCAGCGTTTCCGAGGACAGGAACACTGAAGCTTTCTTT. The chain joins TRBV29-1 to TRBJ1-1; maybe TRBD1 (6 bases). There are 13 residues in the CDR3. Deletions cut 5 bases from V and 1 base from J, with 11 bases between. CDR1 SQVTM and CDR2 ANQGSEA come from the germline V gene.

DNA for the CDR3: TGCGCCAGCAGCCAAGGGGGGGGCGATAACACTGAAGCTTTCTTT. It translates to CASSQGGGDNTEAFF. This rearrangement joins TRBV5-1 to TRBJ1-1; perhaps TRBD1 as D (6 bases). The V gene lost 4 bases and the J gene lost 2 bases, with 15 bases spanning the gap. CDR3 length: 15 amino acids. Per germline, CDR1 SGHRS and CDR2 YFSETQ.

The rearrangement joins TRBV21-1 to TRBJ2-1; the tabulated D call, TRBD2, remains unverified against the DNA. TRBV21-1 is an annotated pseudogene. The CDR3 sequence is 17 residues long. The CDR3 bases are TGTGCCAGCAGCAAAGAATCTAGCGGGAGAAGAAGCAATGAGCAGTTCTTC. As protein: CASSKESSGRRSNEQFF.

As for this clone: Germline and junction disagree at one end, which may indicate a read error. Written as DNA, the CDR3 is TGTGCCACCAGCAAAGACCGGGACAGGACCCACTTC. Translated, it gives CATSKDRDRTHF. The rearrangement links TRBV15 to TRBJ2-7, with TRBD1 identical over 8 bases. Germline assignment: CDR1 LNHNV and CDR2 YYDKDF (reference sequence). This CDR3 is 12 amino acids long.

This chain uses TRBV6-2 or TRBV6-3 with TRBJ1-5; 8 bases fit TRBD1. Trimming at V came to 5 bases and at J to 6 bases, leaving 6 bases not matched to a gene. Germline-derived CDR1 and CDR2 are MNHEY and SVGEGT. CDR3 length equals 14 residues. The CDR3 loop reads CASSQSGGVQPQHF. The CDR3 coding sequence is TGTGCCAGCAGTCAGTCAGGGGGCGTTCAGCCCCAGCATTTT.

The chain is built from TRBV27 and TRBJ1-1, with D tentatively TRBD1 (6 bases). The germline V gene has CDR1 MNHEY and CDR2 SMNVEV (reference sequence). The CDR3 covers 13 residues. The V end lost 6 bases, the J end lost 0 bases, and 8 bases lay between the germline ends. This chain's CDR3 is CASRTGMNTEAFF. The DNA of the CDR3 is TGTGCCAGCAGGACAGGTATGAACACTGAAGCTTTCTTT.

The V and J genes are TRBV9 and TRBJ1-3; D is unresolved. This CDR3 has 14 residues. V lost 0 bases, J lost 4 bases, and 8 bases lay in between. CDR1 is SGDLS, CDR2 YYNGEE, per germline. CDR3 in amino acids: CASSVGGFGNTIYF. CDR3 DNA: TGTGCCAGCAGCGTAGGAGGGTTCGGAAACACCATATATTTT.

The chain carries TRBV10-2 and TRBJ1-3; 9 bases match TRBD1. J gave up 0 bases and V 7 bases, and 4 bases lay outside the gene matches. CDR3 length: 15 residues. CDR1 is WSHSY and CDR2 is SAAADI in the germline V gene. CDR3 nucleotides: TGCGCCAGCATAGGACAGGGGATCTCTGGAAACACCATATATTTT. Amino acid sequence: CASIGQGISGNTIYF.

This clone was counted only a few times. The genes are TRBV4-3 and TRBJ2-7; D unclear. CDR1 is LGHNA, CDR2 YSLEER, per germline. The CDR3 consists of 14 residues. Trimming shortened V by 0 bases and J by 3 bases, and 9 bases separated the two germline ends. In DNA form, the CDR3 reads TGCGCCAGCAGCCAAGATCTTAACAACTACGAGCAGTACTTC. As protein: CASSQDLNNYEQYF.

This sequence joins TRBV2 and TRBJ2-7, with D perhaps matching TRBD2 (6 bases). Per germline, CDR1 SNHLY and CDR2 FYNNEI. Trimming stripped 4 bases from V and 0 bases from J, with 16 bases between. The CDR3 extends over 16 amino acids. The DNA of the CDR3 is TGTGCCAGCAGTGCGACCGGGAGAGGGATCTCCTACGAGCAGTACTTC. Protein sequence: CASSATGRGISYEQYF.

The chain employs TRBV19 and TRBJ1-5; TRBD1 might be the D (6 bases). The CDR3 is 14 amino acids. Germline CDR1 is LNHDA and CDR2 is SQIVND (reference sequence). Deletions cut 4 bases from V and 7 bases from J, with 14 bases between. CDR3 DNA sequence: TGTGCCAGTAGTACCCGACAGGTTCGACAGCCCCAGCATTTT. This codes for CASSTRQVRQPQHF. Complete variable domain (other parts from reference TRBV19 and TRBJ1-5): DGGITQSPKYLFRKEGQNVTLSCEQNLNHDAMYWYRQDPGQGLRLIYYSQIVNDFQKGDIAEGYSVSREKKESFPLTVTSAQKNPTAFYLCASSTRQVRQPQHFGDGTRLSIL.

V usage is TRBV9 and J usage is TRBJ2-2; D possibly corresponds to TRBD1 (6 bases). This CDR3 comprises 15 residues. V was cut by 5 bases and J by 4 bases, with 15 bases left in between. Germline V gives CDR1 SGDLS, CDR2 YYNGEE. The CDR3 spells CASRATGTSTGELFF. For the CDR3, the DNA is TGTGCCAGCAGAGCTACCGGGACAAGCACCGGGGAGCTGTTTTTT.

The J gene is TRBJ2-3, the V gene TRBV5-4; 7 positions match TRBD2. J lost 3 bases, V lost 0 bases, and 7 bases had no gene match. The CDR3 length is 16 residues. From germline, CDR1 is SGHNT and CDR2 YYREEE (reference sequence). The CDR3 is CASSLVASGKTDTQYF. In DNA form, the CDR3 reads TGTGCCAGCAGCTTGGTAGCTAGCGGCAAGACAGATACGCAGTATTTT.